This T cell receptor beta chain appears in the sequencing data of a study of blood T cell repertoires in COVID-19. Study-wide context: Material from acute and convalescent COVID-19 was sourced from the United States, Italy and Spain.

The CDR3 totals 13 residues. V lost 6 bases, J lost 6 bases, and 3 bases stayed unmatched. Original handling: Estimates of nucleated cell counts were drawn from the amplification of reference gene primers. TCRdb's table, derived via immunoSEQ multiplex PCR, lists solely in-frame clones and lacks some. V, J and clone size derive from that table, while D and trimming were established from the DNA sequence. In the table there are about 270,000 clones, 81% of which are singletons. Sequencing was performed on peripheral blood. J is TRBJ2-2 and V is TRBV12-3 or TRBV12-4; TRBD2 matches 8 bases. The clonotype was recovered from a woman aged 60-70 years with active or convalescent COVID-19. In DNA form, the CDR3 reads TGTGCCAGCAGGCGGGGGGATGCCGGGGAGCTGTTTTTT. Translation: CASRRGDAGELFF.